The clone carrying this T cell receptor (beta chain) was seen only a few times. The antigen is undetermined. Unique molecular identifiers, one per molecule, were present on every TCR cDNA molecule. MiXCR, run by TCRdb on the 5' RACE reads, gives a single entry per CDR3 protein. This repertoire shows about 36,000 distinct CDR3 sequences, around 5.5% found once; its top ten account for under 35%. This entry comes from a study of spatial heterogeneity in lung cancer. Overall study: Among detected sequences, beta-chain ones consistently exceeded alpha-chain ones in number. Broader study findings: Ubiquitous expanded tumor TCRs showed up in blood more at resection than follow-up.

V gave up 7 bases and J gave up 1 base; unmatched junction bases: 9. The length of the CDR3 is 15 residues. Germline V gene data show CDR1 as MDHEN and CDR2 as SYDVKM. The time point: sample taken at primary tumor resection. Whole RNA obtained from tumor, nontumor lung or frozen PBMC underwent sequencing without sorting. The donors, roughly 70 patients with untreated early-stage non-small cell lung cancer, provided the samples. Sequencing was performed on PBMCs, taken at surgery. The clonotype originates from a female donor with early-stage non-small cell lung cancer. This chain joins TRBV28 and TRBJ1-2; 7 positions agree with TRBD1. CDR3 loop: CASTEGAFFNYGYTF. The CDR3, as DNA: TGTGCCAGCACTGAGGGGGCCTTCTTTAACTATGGCTACACCTTC.